Sequencing of this T cell receptor (beta chain) was carried out in a study of early T cells in non-severe SARS-CoV-2 infection. Study details: Bulk RNA isolated from unsorted whole blood underwent sequencing; chains were not paired.

Individual cDNA molecules received unique molecular identifiers during library preparation. TCRdb redid the calling of the 5' RACE reads with MiXCR, one entry per CDR3 protein. The table has tens of thousands of distinct CDR3 sequences, 9% to 15% seen once. Germline V gives CDR1 SGHTA, CDR2 FQGNSA. Trimming cost V 4 bases and J 4 bases, with 10 bases left between them. The CDR3 has 13 amino acids. The genes are TRBV7-2 and TRBJ1-2; weak D call: TRBD1 (5 bases). This receptor was taken from an adult who was a healthcare worker with PCR-confirmed SARS-CoV-2 infection or an uninfected control (not recorded which). Sequencing was carried out using whole blood. CDR3 sequence reads: CASSSPDSYGYTF. The CDR3 nucleotides read TGTGCCAGCAGCTCACCCGACAGCTATGGCTACACCTTC.